This T cell receptor beta chain was sequenced in a study of blood T cells in healthy people across ages. Combining a sample-barcoded 5' primer with a J-beta primer mix, a second PCR ran for roughly 6 to 12 cycles. The template-switch adaptor, which had 12 random nucleotides, put a tag on each cDNA molecule. Samples each returned at least 2.5 million CDR3-containing paired-end reads. TCRdb reanalysed the 5' RACE reads using MiXCR and keeps one entry per CDR3 protein. The data hold about 1.6 million distinct CDR3 sequences, with approximately 32% observed a single time. The individuals who served as donors were healthy Caucasians living in Russia, aged about 6 to 100. Turning to this clonotype: At one of its ends the junction is not consistent with the germline gene, which may arise from a read error.

CDR1 is DFQATT, CDR2 SNEGSKA, per germline (reference sequence). This CDR3 has 14 residues. This rearrangement joins TRBV20-1 to TRBJ1-1; D is perhaps TRBD1 (6 bases). Sequenced sample: blood. The clonotype was recovered from a woman under 40 in good health. CDR3 coding DNA: TGCAGTGCCCAAGGGGGGGGCGGGAACACTGAGGCTTTCTTT. The encoded protein is CSAQGGGGNTEAFF.